This T cell receptor (beta chain) was sequenced during a study of PD-1 blockade in classical Hodgkin lymphoma. Overall study findings and caveats: Nothing has yet pinned down what causes the repertoire differences, possibly disease activity or prior therapy.

Repertoires were generated with immunoSEQ multiplex PCR, while TCRdb's copy carries only in-frame clones and drops some. This sample has 20,000 to 25,000 clones, with about 90% found just once. As to this clone: Its cognate antigen is unknown.

Sample time point: newly diagnosed, previously untreated cHL patient sample. Purification of CD4+ T cells from thawed PBMCs was achieved by magnetic negative selection. Comparators were PBMCs taken from newly diagnosed, untreated classical Hodgkin lymphoma. Per germline, CDR1 SGHRS and CDR2 YFSETQ. CDR3 size: 15 residues. Between the trimmed V and J ends, which lost 0 bases and 4 bases, there was a span of 13 bases. The receptor was isolated from a human donor with classical Hodgkin lymphoma. Sequences were obtained from CD4+ T cells from blood. The chain carries TRBV5-1 and TRBJ1-1, with D perhaps matching TRBD1 (6 bases). CDR3 sequence (DNA): TGCGCCAGCAGCTTGGAAGGGGGGAAAGGCACTGAAGCTTTCTTT. Translating gives CASSLEGGKGTEAFF.